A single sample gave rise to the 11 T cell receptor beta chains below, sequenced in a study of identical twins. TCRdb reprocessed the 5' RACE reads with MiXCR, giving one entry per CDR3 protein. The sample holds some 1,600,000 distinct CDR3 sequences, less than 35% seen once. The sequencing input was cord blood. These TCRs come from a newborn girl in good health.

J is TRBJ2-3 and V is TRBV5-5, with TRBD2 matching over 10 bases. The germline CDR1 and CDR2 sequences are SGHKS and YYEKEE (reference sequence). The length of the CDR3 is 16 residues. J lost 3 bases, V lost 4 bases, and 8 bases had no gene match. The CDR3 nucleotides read TGTGCCAGCAGCCCCATTAGCGGGGGGTGGACAGATACGCAGTATTTT. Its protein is CASSPISGGWTDTQYF.

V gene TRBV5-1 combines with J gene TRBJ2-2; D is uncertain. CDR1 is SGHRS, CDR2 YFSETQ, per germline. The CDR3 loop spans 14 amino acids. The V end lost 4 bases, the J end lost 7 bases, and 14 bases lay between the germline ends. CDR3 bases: TGCGCCAGCAGCCTTTCGGGTGGTGGCGGGGAGCTGTTTTTT. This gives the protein CASSLSGGGGELFF.

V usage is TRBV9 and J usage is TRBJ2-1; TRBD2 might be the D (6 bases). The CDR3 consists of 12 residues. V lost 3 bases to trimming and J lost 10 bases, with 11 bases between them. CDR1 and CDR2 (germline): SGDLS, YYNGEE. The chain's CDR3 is CASSGLRGEQFF. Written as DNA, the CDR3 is TGTGCCAGCAGCGGCCTCCGGGGGGAGCAGTTCTTC.

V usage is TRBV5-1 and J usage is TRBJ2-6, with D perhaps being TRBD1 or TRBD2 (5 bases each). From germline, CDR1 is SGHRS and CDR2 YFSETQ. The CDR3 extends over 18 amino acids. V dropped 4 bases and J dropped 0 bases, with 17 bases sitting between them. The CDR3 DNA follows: TGCGCCAGCAGCCCCCGGTCCAGGGACCACTCTGGGGCCAACGTCCTGACTTTC. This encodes CASSPRSRDHSGANVLTF.

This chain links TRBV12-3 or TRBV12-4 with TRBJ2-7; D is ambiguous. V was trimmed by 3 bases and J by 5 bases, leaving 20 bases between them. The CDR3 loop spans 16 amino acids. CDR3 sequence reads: CASSLGYSAGIHEQYF. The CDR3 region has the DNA TGTGCCAGCAGTTTGGGTTATTCGGCCGGTATCCACGAGCAGTACTTC.

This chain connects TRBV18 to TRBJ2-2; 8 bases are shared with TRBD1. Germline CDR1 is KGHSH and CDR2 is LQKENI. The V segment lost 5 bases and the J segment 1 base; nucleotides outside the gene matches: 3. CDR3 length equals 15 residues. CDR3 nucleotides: TGTGCCAGCTCAGCAGACAGGGGGAACACCGGGGAGCTGTTTTTT. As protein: CASSADRGNTGELFF.

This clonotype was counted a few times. The CDR3 sequence: CASSEQGLDTQYF. The CDR3 region has the DNA TGCGCCAGCAGTGAGCAGGGGTTAGATACGCAGTATTTT. The chain joins TRBV10-2 to TRBJ2-3; tentative D call: TRBD1 (6 bases). The CDR3 has 13 amino acids. Trimming shortened V by 2 bases and J by 5 bases, and 8 bases separated the two germline ends. Germline CDR1 and CDR2: WSHSY and SAAADI.

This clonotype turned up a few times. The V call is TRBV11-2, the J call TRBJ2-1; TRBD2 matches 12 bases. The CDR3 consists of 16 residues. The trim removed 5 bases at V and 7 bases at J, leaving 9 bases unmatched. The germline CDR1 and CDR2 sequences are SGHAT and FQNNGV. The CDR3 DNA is TGTGCCAGCAGCCGACCTCTAGCGGGAGGGCCGAATGAGCAGTTCTTC. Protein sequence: CASSRPLAGGPNEQFF.

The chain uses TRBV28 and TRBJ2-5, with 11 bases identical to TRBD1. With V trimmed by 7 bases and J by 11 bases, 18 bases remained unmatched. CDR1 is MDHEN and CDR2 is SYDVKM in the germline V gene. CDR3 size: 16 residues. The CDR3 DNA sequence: TGTGCCAGCATCCCTTTGACGGGACAGGGGGTCGATGAGCAGTACTTC. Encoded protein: CASIPLTGQGVDEQYF. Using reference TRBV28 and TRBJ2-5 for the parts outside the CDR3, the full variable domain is DVKVTQSSRYLVKRTGEKVFLECVQDMDHENMFWYRQDPGLGLRLIYFSYDVKMKEKGDIPEGYSVSREKKERFSLILESASTNQTSMYLCASIPLTGQGVDEQYFGPGTRLLVL.

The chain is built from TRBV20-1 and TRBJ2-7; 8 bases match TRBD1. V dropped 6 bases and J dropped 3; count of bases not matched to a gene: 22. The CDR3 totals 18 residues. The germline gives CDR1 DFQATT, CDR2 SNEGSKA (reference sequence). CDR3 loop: CSAKTWTGNLVSIYEQYF. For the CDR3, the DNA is TGCAGTGCCAAGACCTGGACAGGGAATCTCGTATCTATCTACGAGCAGTACTTC.

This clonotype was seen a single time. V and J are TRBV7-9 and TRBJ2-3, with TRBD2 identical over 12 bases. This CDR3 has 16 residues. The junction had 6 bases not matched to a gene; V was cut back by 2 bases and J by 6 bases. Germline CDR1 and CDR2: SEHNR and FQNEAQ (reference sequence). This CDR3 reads CASSLSTSGRGDTQYF. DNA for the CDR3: TGTGCCAGCAGCTTATCGACTAGCGGGAGAGGTGATACGCAGTATTTT.